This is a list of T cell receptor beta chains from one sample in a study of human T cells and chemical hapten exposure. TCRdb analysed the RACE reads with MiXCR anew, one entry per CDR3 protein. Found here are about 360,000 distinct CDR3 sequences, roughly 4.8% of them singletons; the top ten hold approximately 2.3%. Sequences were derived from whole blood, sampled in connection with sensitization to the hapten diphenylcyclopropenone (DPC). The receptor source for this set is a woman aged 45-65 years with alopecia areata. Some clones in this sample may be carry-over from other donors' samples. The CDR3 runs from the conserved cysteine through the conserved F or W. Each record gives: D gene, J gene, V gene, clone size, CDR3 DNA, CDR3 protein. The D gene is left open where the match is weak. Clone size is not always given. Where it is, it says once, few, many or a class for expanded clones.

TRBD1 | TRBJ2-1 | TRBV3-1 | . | TGTGCCAGCAGCCCATCGACAGGGTCTCTAAAGGGTGAGCAGTTCTTC | CASSPSTGSLKGEQFF
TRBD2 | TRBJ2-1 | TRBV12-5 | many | TGTGCTAGTGGTTTGGTGCCCGGGGGGGACCGCGACAATGAGCAGTTCTTC | CASGLVPGGDRDNEQFF
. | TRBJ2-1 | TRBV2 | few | TGTGCCAGCAGTAAGGACACCCTGAAAACCTACAATGAGCAGTTCTTC | CASSKDTLKTYNEQFF
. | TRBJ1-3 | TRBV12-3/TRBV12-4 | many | TGTGCCAGCAGTCCAGGACGGGGGATGGGAAACACCATATATTTT | CASSPGRGMGNTIYF
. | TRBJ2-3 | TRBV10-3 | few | TGTGCCATCAGGCCTAGCAGCACAGATACGCAGTATTTT | CAIRPSSTDTQYF
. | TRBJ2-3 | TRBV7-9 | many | TGTGCCAGCAGCTTAGCGGGAGGTTCAGATACGCAGTATTTT | CASSLAGGSDTQYF
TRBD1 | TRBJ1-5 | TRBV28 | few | TGTGCCAGCAGTCCCCCCGGGACAGGTATCGGCCAGCCCCAGCATTTT | CASSPPGTGIGQPQHF
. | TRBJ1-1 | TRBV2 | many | TGTGCCAGCATGCGACAGGTAATGAACACTGAAGCTTTCTTT | CASMRQVMNTEAFF
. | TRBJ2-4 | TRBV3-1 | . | TGTGCCAGCAGTCGCCTCCGGGACACCAAAAACATTCAGTACTTC | CASSRLRDTKNIQYF
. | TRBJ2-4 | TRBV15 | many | TGTGCCACCAGCAGAGATGGCGGTACCAAAAACATTCAGTACTTC | CATSRDGGTKNIQYF
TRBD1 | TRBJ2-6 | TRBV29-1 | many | TGCAGCGTTCAGGGGGCTGGTGGGGCCAACGTCCTGACTTTC | CSVQGAGGANVLTF
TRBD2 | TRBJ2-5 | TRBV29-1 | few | TGCAGCCTGGCGGGGGGAGGGACCCAGTACTTC | CSLAGGGTQYF
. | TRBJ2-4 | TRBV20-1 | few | TGCAGTGCCCCATTCAGCACGGGCATTCAGTACTTC | CSAPFSTGIQYF
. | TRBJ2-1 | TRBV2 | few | TGTGCCAGCAGCCCCCCGCGGCGGGCCTACAATGAGCAGTTCTTC | CASSPPRRAYNEQFF
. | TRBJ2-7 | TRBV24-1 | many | TGTGCCACCAGTAAGGGGTCTACCTACGAGCAGTACTTC | CATSKGSTYEQYF
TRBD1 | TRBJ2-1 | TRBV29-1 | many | TGCAGCGTTGAGGACAGGGACTCCTACAATGAGCAGTTCTTC | CSVEDRDSYNEQFF
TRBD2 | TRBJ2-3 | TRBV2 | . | TGTGCCAGCAGTGGCGGGAGCGCTAGCACAGATACGCAGTATTTT | CASSGGSASTDTQYF
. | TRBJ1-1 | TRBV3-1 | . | TGTGCCAGCAGCCAAGAAGGAGGGCGACAGGAAGTGGCTGAAGCTTTCTTT | CASSQEGGRQEVAEAFF
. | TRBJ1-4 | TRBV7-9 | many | TGTGCCAGCAGTTTACCTTCCGGGACCGTGGATGAAAAACTGTTTTTT | CASSLPSGTVDEKLFF
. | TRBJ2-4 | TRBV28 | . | TGTGCCAGCACGCAGGACGGACCTGGACACATTCAGTACTTC | CASTQDGPGHIQYF
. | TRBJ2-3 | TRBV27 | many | TGTGCCAGCAGGTTGAGGGATACGCAGTATTTT | CASRLRDTQYF
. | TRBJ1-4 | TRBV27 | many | TGTGCCAGCAGTTTTCCGGGAACTAATGAAAAACTGTTTTTT | CASSFPGTNEKLFF